This passage covers 8 T cell receptor beta chains from one sample sequenced in a study of T-cell reconstitution after alpha-beta-depleted transplantation in children. Researchers prepared the TCRbeta library using unique molecular identifiers, the study reports. One entry per CDR3 protein, called by TCRdb with MiXCR from the PCR reads. The sample carries 550,000 to 800,000 distinct CDR3 sequences, less than 15% recorded once. Sequencing used PBMCs, obtained before TCRalphabeta/CD19-depleted stem cell transplant. These receptors originate from a girl aged 2 to 10 with congenital amegakaryocytic thrombocytopenia, due to receive a stem cell transplant.

This clonotype was detected only a few times. The chain employs TRBV19 and TRBJ2-1; 9 bases map to TRBD1. The CDR3 sequence is 12 residues long. J gave up 5 bases and V 10 bases, and 3 bases lay outside the gene matches. Per germline, CDR1 LNHDA and CDR2 SQIVND (reference sequence). The CDR3 protein is CATRQGDNEQFF. CDR3 sequence (DNA): TGTGCCACCCGACAGGGGGACAATGAGCAGTTCTTC.

This clonotype was counted many times. This chain uses TRBV29-1 with TRBJ2-7, with TRBD2 matching 8 bases. The CDR3 runs 14 residues. V lost 6 bases, J lost 6 bases, and 13 bases stayed unmatched. Per the germline V gene, CDR1 is SQVTM and CDR2 is ANQGSEA. The CDR3 DNA sequence: TGCAGCGTGGACACCGGGACTAGAGGCTCCGAGCAGTACTTC. Translated: CSVDTGTRGSEQYF.

This clonotype was seen at least ten times. The chain combines TRBV20-1 with TRBJ2-5; D remains unclear. Germline V CDR1 and CDR2: DFQATT, SNEGSKA (reference sequence). This CDR3 is 14 amino acids long. V was trimmed by 0 bases and J by 9 bases, leaving 17 bases between them. CDR3 bases: TGCAGTGCTAGAGACCCTAGGGTCCCTAAGGCCCAGTACTTC. Amino acid sequence: CSARDPRVPKAQYF.

The CDR3 region has the DNA TGTGCCAGCAGTTCGCGGGGGAACCCCTACGAGCAGTACTTC. Encoded protein: CASSSRGNPYEQYF. The J gene is TRBJ2-7, the V gene TRBV12-3 or TRBV12-4; 7 bases match TRBD2. CDR3 length: 14 amino acids. With V trimmed by 4 bases and J by 2 bases, 5 bases remained unmatched.

The genes are TRBV12-5 and TRBJ1-1; no reliable D call. CDR3 length equals 17 residues. V shed 2 bases and J shed 1 base, with 17 bases lying between them. Germline-derived CDR1 and CDR2 are LGHNT and FRNRAP. Here the CDR3 reads CASGLPARLPPNTEAFF. The CDR3 DNA reads TGTGCTAGTGGTTTGCCCGCTAGGCTCCCTCCGAACACTGAAGCTTTCTTT.

This clonotype has ten or more counts. V is TRBV20-1 and J is TRBJ2-3, with 7 nucleotides matching TRBD2. The CDR3 sequence is 15 residues long. With 6 bases clipped from V and 4 bases from J, the junction kept 13 bases outside the gene matches. In germline, CDR1 is DFQATT, CDR2 SNEGSKA (reference sequence). The CDR3 spells CSAMAGEVLSDTQYF. The DNA for the CDR3 is TGCAGTGCGATGGCGGGAGAGGTCTTATCAGATACGCAGTATTTT.

This clonotype was observed a handful of times. The CDR3 DNA sequence: TGTGCCAGCACCAAATGGCCCACAGCCTCTAGCACAGATACGCAGTATTTT. This gives the protein CASTKWPTASSTDTQYF. V usage is TRBV28 and J usage is TRBJ2-3, with unresolved D. Trimming removed 7 bases from V and 0 bases from J, with 20 bases in between. Germline-derived CDR1 and CDR2 are MDHEN and SYDVKM. This CDR3 region has 17 residues.

This clonotype appeared many times. The chain is built from TRBV5-1 and TRBJ2-3; no firm D call. The germline V gene encodes CDR1 SGHRS and CDR2 YFSETQ. CDR3 length: 16 amino acids. V was clipped by 4 bases and J by 2 bases, with 17 bases between them. In nucleotides, the CDR3 is TGCGCCAGCAGCCCCGGCACGACTGGATACACAGATACGCAGTATTTT. Residues: CASSPGTTGYTDTQYF. Filled out from reference TRBV5-1 and TRBJ2-3, the complete variable domain reads KAGVTQTPRYLIKTRGQQVTLSCSPISGHRSVSWYQQTPGQGLQFLFEYFSETQRNKGNFPGRFSGRQFSNSRSEMNVSTLELGDSALYLCASSPGTTGYTDTQYFGPGTRLTVL.